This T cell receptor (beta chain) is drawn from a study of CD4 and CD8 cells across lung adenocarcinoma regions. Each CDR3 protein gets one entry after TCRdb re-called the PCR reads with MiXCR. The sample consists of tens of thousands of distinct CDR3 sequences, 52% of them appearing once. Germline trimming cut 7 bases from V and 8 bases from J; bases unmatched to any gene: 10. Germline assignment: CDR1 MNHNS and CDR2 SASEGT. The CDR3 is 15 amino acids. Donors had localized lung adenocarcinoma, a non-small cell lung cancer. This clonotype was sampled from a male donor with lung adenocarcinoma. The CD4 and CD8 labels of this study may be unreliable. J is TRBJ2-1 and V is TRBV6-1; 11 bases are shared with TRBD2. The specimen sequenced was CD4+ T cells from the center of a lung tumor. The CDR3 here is CASNIETSGNDEQFF. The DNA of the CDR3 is TGTGCCAGCAACATAGAGACTAGCGGGAACGATGAGCAGTTCTTC.